Following are 5 T cell receptor beta chains from one sample sequenced in a study of blood T cells in healthy people across ages. Alongside a J-beta primer mix, a sample-barcoded 5' primer served in a second PCR lasting about 7 to 12 cycles. TCRdb itself ran the 5' RACE reads through MiXCR, one entry per CDR3 protein. The sample yields over 500,000 distinct CDR3 sequences, 45% to 60% seen once. Sequencing was done on a sample of blood. The receptors stem from a woman over 75 in good health.

The gene calls are TRBV4-3 and TRBJ2-7, with D unclear. This CDR3 has 16 residues. Germline lookup yields CDR1 LGHNA and CDR2 YSLEER. Deletions cut 0 bases from V and 0 bases from J, with 12 bases between. This CDR3 is CASSQDNGLASYEQYF. CDR3 DNA sequence: TGCGCCAGCAGCCAAGATAACGGATTGGCCTCCTACGAGCAGTACTTC.

The chain employs TRBV12-3 or TRBV12-4 and TRBJ2-3; D unclear. Trimming took off 8 bases at V and 4 bases at J, with 13 bases between the two ends. The CDR3 has 13 amino acids. Here the CDR3 DNA reads TGTGCCAGCGGCGGAAGCATGGCAGATACGCAGTATTTT. Protein: CASGGSMADTQYF.

With regard to this clonotype: It may be a read error: a sequence one base away is much more abundant. CDR3 sequence reads: CASSFRNNVQFF. The DNA of the CDR3 is TGTGCCAGCAGCTTCCGAAACAATGTGCAGTTCTTC. The V gene is TRBV7-9, the J gene TRBJ2-1; D remains unclear. Germline CDR1 reads SEHNR; CDR2 reads FQNEAQ (reference sequence). CDR3 length: 12 residues. The variable domain in full, with the rest retrieved from reference TRBV7-9 and TRBJ2-1, is DTGVSQNPRHKITKRGQNVTFRCDPISEHNRLYWYRQTLGQGPEFLTYFQNEAQLEKSRLLSDRFSAERPKGSFSTLEIQRTEQGDSAMYLCASSFRNNVQFFGPGTRLTVL.

This clonotype was recorded many times. V gene TRBV7-9 combines with J gene TRBJ1-4, with D hard to call. The length of the CDR3 is 8 residues. The germline V gene encodes CDR1 SEHNR and CDR2 FQNEAQ (reference sequence). CDR3 amino acids: CATEKLFF. Here the CDR3 DNA reads TGTGCGACAGAAAAACTGTTTTTT.

This clonotype has only one observation. The junction shows a germline mismatch at one end, possibly a read error. The chain recombines TRBV7-9 with TRBJ1-1; possible D gene TRBD1, 5 bases. CDR1 and CDR2 from the germline V gene are SEHNR and FQNEAQ (reference sequence). The CDR3 runs to 15 residues. CDR3 sequence (DNA): TGCGCCAGCTCCCGGGGGAGGCAGTTGAACACTGAAGCTTTCTTT. Translation gives CASSRGRQLNTEAFF.